This TCR beta chain was observed in a study of cytomegalovirus exposure and HLA in healthy donors. Findings and limits, study-wide: Earlier analysis yielded a pattern in which most TCR beta V segments were productive about 90% or about 30% of the time.

As regards this clone: The antigen is unknown.

The ends were cut back, 3 bases at V and 7 bases at J, with 7 bases in the middle. Germline CDR1 is LNHDA and CDR2 is SQIVND (reference sequence). The CDR3 has 12 amino acids. Researchers ran the PCR with 60 Vbeta and 13 Jbeta primers. Sequenced by immunoSEQ multiplex PCR; TCRdb stores in-frame clones only, minus some. Of 100,000 to 150,000 clones in the sample, roughly 76% are singletons; the top ten hold about 15%. The V call is TRBV19, the J call TRBJ1-3; D not resolved. The sequence was collected from a man in his fifties or sixties in good health and CMV-seropositive. Sequenced material: PBMCs. The DNA for the CDR3 is TGTGCCAGTAGTATTTCCGGGAACACCATATATTTT. It translates to CASSISGNTIYF.